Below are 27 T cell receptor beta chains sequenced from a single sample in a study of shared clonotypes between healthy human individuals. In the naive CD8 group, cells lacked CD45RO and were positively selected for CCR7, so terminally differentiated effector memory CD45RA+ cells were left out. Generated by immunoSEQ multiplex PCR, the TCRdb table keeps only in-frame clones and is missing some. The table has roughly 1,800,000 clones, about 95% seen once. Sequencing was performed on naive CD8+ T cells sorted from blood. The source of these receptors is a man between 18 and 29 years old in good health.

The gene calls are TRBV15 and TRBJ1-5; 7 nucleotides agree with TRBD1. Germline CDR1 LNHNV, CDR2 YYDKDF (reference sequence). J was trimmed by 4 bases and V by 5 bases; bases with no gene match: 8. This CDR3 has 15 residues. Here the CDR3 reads CATSVWTGLNQPQHF. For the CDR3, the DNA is TGTGCCACCAGCGTATGGACAGGTTTGAATCAGCCCCAGCATTTT.

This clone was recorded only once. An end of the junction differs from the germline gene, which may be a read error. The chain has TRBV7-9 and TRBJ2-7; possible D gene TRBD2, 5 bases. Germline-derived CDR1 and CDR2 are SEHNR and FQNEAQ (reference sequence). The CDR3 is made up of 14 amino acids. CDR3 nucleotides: TGTGCCAGCACCTTATCTACTGAGGGTTACGAGCAGTACTTC. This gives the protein CASTLSTEGYEQYF.

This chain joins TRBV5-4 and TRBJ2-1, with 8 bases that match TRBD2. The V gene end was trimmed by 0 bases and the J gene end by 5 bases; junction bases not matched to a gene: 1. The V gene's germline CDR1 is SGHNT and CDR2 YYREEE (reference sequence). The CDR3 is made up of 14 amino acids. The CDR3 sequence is CASSLGLANNEQFF. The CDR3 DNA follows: TGTGCCAGCAGCTTGGGACTAGCGAACAATGAGCAGTTCTTC.

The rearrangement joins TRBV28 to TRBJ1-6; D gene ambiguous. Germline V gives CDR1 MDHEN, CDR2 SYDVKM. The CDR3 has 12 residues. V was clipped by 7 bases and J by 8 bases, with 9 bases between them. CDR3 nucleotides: TGTGCCAGCAATCAACCGGATTCACCCCTCCACTTT. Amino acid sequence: CASNQPDSPLHF.

The CDR3 DNA reads TGTGCCAGCAGCCTTCGGGAGATAGCAGATACGCAGTATTTT. It encodes CASSLREIADTQYF. The rearrangement uses TRBV7-9 and TRBJ2-3, with D perhaps TRBD2 (6 bases). The V and J ends lost 5 bases and 4 bases respectively, with 13 bases between them. The V gene's germline CDR1 is SEHNR and CDR2 FQNEAQ (reference sequence). CDR3 size: 14 residues.

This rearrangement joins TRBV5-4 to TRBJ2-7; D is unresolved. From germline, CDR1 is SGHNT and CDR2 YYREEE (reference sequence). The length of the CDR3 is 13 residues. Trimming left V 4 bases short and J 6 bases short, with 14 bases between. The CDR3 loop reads CASSPDDIAEQYF. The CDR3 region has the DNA TGTGCCAGCAGCCCCGACGACATCGCCGAGCAGTACTTC. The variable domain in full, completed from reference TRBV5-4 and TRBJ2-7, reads ETGVTQSPTHLIKTRGQQVTLRCSSQSGHNTVSWYQQALGQGPQFIFQYYREEENGRGNFPPRFSGLQFPNYSSELNVNALELDDSALYLCASSPDDIAEQYFGPGTRLTVT.

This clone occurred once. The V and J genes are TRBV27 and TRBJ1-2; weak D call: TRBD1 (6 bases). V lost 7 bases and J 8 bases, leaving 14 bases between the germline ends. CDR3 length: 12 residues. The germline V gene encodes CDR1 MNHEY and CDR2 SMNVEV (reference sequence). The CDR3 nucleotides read TGTGCCAGCACGCGGGGGGCGGGGGGCTACACCTTC. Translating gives CASTRGAGGYTF.

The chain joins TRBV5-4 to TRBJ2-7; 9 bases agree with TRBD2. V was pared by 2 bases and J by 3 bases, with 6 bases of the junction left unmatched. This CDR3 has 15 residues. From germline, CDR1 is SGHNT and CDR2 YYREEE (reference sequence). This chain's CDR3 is CASSFGREGDYEQYF. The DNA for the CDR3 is TGTGCCAGCAGCTTCGGGCGGGAGGGCGACTACGAGCAGTACTTC. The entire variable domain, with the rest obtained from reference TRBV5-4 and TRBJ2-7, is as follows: ETGVTQSPTHLIKTRGQQVTLRCSSQSGHNTVSWYQQALGQGPQFIFQYYREEENGRGNFPPRFSGLQFPNYSSELNVNALELDDSALYLCASSFGREGDYEQYFGPGTRLTVT.

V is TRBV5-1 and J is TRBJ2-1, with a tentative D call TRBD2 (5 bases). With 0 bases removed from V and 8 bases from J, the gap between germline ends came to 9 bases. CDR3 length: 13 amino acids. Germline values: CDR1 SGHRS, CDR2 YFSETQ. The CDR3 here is CASSLAGIDEQFF. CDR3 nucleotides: TGCGCCAGCAGCTTGGCCGGGATCGATGAGCAGTTCTTC.

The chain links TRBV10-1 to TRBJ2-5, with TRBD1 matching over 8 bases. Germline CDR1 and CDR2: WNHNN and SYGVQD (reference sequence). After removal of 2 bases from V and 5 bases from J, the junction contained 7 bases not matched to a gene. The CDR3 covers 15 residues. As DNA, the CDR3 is TGCGCCAGCAGTGAGGGAGCAGGGGGCGGGGAGACCCAGTACTTC. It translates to CASSEGAGGGETQYF.

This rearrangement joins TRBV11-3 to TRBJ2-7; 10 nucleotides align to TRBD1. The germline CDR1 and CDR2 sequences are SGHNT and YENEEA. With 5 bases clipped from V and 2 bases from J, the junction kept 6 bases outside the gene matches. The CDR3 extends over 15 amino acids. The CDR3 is CASSMSGTGAYEQYF. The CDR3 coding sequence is TGTGCCAGCAGCATGTCCGGGACAGGGGCCTACGAGCAGTACTTC.

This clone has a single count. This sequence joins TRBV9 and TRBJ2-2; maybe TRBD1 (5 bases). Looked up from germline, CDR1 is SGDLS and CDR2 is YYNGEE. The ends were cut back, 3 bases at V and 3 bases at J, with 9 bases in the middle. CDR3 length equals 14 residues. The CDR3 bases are TGTGCCAGCAGCGATGGCAGGGACACCGGGGAGCTGTTTTTT. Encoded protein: CASSDGRDTGELFF.

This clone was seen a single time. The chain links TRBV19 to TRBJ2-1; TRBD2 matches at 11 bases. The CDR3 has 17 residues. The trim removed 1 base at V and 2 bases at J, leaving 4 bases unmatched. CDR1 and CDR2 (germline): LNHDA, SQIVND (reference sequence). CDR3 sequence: CASSIVTSGSPYNEQFF. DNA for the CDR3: TGTGCCAGTAGTATAGTAACTAGCGGGAGTCCCTACAATGAGCAGTTCTTC.

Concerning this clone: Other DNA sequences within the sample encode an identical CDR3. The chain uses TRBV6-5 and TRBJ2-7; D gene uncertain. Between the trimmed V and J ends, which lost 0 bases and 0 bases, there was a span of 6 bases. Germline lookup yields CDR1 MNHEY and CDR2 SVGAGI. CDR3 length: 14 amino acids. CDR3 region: CASSYSSPSYEQYF. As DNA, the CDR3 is TGTGCCAGCAGTTACTCGTCACCCTCCTACGAGCAGTACTTC.

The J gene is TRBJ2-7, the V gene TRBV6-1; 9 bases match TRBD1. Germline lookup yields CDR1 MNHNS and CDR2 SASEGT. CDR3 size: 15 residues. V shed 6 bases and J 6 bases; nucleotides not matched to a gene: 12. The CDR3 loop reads CASSDPRDRALEQYF. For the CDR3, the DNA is TGTGCCAGCAGCGACCCCCGGGACAGGGCTCTCGAGCAGTACTTC.

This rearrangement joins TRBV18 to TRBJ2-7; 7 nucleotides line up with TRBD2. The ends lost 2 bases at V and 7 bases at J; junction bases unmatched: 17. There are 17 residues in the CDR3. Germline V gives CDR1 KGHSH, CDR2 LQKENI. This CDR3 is CASSPGGSGYNLLEQYF. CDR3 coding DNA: TGTGCCAGCTCACCAGGAGGTAGCGGGTATAATCTCTTGGAGCAGTACTTC.

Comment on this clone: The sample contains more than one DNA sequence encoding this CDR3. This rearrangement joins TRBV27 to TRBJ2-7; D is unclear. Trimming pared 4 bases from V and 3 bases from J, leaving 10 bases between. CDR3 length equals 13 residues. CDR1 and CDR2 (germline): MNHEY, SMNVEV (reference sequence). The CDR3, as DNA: TGTGCCAGCAGTTCCCCGGGCAACTACGAGCAGTACTTC. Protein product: CASSSPGNYEQYF.

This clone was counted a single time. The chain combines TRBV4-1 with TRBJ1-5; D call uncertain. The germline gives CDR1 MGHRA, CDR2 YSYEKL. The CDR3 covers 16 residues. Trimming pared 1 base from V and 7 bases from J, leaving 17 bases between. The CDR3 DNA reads TGCGCCAGCAGCCAAGGGAGCGGACCTTTGAGGCAGCCCCAGCATTTT. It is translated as CASSQGSGPLRQPQHF.

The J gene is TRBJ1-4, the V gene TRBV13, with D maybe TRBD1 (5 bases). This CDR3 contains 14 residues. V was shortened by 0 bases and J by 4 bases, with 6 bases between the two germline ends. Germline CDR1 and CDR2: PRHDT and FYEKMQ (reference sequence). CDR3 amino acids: CASSLGGVNEKLFF. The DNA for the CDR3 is TGTGCCAGCAGCTTAGGGGGGGTTAATGAAAAACTGTTTTTT.

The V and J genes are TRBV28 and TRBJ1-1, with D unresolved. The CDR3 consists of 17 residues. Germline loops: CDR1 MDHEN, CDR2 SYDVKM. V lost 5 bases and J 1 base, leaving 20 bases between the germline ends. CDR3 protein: CASSLLLPAVGNTEAFF. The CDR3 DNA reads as TGTGCCAGCAGTCTATTGCTCCCCGCGGTCGGGAACACTGAAGCTTTCTTT.

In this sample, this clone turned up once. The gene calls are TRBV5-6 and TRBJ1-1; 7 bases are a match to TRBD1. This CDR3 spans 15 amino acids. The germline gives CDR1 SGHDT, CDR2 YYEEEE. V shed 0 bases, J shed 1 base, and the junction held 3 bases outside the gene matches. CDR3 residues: CASSLEGARNTEAFF. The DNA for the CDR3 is TGTGCCAGCAGCTTGGAGGGGGCGAGGAACACTGAAGCTTTCTTT.

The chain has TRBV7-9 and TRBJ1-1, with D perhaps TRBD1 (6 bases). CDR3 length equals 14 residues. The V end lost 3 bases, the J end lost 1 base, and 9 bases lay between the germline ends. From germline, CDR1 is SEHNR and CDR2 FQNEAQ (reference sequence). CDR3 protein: CASSFGTSNTEAFF. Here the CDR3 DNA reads TGTGCCAGCAGCTTTGGGACATCGAACACTGAAGCTTTCTTT.

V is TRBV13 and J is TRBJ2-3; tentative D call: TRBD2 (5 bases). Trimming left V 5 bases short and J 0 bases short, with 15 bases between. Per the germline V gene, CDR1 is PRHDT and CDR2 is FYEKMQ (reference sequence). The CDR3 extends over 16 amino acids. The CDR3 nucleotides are TGTGCCAGCAGCGTCTGGAGAGGGAGTAGCACAGATACGCAGTATTTT. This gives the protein CASSVWRGSSTDTQYF.

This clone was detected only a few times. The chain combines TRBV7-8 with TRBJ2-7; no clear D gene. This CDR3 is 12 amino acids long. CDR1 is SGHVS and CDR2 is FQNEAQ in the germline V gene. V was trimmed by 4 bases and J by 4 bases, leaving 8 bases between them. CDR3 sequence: CASSSSGYEQYF. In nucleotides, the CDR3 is TGTGCCAGCAGCTCCTCCGGTTACGAGCAGTACTTC.

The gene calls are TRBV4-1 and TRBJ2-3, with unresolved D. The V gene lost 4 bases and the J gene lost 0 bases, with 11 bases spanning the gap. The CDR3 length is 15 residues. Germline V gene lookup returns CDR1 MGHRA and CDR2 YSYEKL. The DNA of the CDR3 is TGCGCCAGCAGCCCACAGTGGGAAAGCACAGATACGCAGTATTTT. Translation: CASSPQWESTDTQYF.

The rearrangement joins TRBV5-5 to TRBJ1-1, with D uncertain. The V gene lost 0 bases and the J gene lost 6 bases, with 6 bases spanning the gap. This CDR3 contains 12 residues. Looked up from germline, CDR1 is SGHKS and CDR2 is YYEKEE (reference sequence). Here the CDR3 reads CASSLVWAEAFF. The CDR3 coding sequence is TGTGCCAGCAGCTTGGTGTGGGCTGAAGCTTTCTTT. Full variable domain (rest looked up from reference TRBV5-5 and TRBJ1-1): DAGVTQSPTHLIKTRGQQVTLRCSPISGHKSVSWYQQVLGQGPQFIFQYYEKEERGRGNFPDRFSARQFPNYSSELNVNALLLGDSALYLCASSLVWAEAFFGQGTRLTVV.

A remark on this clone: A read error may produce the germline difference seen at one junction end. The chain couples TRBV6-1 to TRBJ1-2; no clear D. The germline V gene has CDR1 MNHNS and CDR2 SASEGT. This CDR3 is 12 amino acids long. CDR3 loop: CASREGEGGYTF. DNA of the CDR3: TGTGCCAGCAGGGAAGGAGAGGGCGGCTACACCTTC.